The subject of this entry is one T cell receptor beta chain. Its antigen is as yet unknown. The sample comes from a study of beta chain features in type 1 diabetes. Whole-study results and caveats: Among patients, naive, central memory and Treg TCRB repertoires appeared more similar than among healthy donors. In every one of the four CD4+ subsets, TCRB CDR3s were moderately but significantly shorter in Type 1 diabetes patients. TCRB rearrangement may or may not be influenced by HLA type; here this remained unresolved.

Of the isolated RNA, all was reverse transcribed, and so the sequenced material was expressed TCRB transcripts. The method was immunoSEQ multiplex PCR; TCRdb's version includes in-frame clones alone and lacks a portion of them. The data show some 140,000 clones, 9% seen once. With V trimmed by 3 bases and J by 6 bases, 8 bases remained unmatched. Germline values: CDR1 SGHRS, CDR2 YFSETQ. The CDR3 is 16 amino acids. This clonotype originated in a man in his thirties or forties with type 1 diabetes. Specimen: central memory CD4+ T cells from blood. The chain couples TRBV5-1 to TRBJ2-3; 12 nucleotides agree with TRBD2. The CDR3 region is CASSSGTSGSQDTQYF. For the CDR3, the DNA is TGCGCCAGCAGCTCAGGGACTAGCGGGTCGCAGGATACGCAGTATTTT.